These 8 T cell receptor beta chains originate from one sample sequenced in a study of blood T cell repertoires in COVID-19 (TCRdb year 2020). Library preparation employed the immunoSEQ multiplex PCR assay. In TCRdb, the immuneACCESS table is reduced to in-frame sequences with V and J assigned. These tables do not hold every clone; where another copy was compared, an unresolved V gene accounts for under half, and the others remain unexplained. The sample table lists about 370,000 clones, approximately 92% of them with a count of one. 0.9% to 1.1% of the sample rests with the top ten. Input material: PBMCs or T cells enriched from blood (not recorded which). The receptors stem from a man aged 18 to 30 who had recovered from COVID-19.

This clone has a single count. The genes are TRBV7-6 and TRBJ1-2, with a weak D call TRBD1 (5 bases). There are 13 residues in the CDR3. Germline V CDR1 and CDR2: SGHVS, FNYEAQ. V was shortened by 5 bases and J by 4 bases, with 11 bases between the two germline ends. The CDR3 nucleotides read TGTGCCAGCAGCCCGGGACTCAGCTATGGCTACACCTTC. Translated: CASSPGLSYGYTF.

This sequence joins TRBV6-5 and TRBJ1-2, with D hard to call. Germline V gives CDR1 MNHEY, CDR2 SVGAGI. This CDR3 is 12 amino acids long. V dropped 6 bases and J dropped 8 bases, with 13 bases sitting between them. In nucleotides, the CDR3 is TGTGCCAGCAGGTCCTTAGAACAGGGCTACACCTTC. Translating it yields CASRSLEQGYTF.

The J gene is TRBJ2-7, the V gene TRBV5-6; tentative D call: TRBD2 (6 bases). Germline CDR1 SGHDT, CDR2 YYEEEE. Trimming stripped 5 bases from V and 6 bases from J, with 15 bases between. The CDR3 has 13 residues. Written as DNA, the CDR3 is TGTGCCAGCAGAAACGGACTACCTATCGAGCAGTACTTC. This sequence encodes CASRNGLPIEQYF.

V and J are TRBV28 and TRBJ2-5; 8 nucleotides match TRBD1. The CDR3 spans 19 residues. V lost 5 bases, J lost 4 bases, and 21 bases stayed unmatched. Germline loops: CDR1 MDHEN, CDR2 SYDVKM. CDR3 region: CASSTRPDRGDKWGETQYF. The CDR3 DNA follows: TGTGCCAGCAGTACCCGACCCGACAGGGGAGATAAGTGGGGAGAGACCCAGTACTTC.

The V and J genes are TRBV6-5 and TRBJ2-7, with 7 bases fitting TRBD1. CDR1 and CDR2 (germline): MNHEY, SVGAGI. V was clipped by 6 bases and J by 3 bases; unmatched bases: 5. The CDR3 is 13 amino acids. CDR3 protein: CASRITGDYEQYF. In DNA form, the CDR3 reads TGTGCCAGCAGAATTACAGGGGACTACGAGCAGTACTTC.

J is TRBJ1-3 and V is TRBV19; 7 bases fit TRBD1. The CDR3 contains 16 residues. Germline assignment: CDR1 LNHDA and CDR2 SQIVND (reference sequence). The J segment lost 1 base and the V segment lost 9 bases, leaving 12 bases of the junction unmatched. CDR3 amino acids: CASWNRGTLSGNTIYF. The CDR3 region has the DNA TGTGCCAGCTGGAACAGGGGTACGCTTTCTGGAAACACCATATATTTT.

The rearrangement joins TRBV7-9 to TRBJ1-2, with D unresolved. This CDR3 is 14 amino acids long. V gave up 5 bases and J gave up 4 bases, with 14 bases separating them. Germline CDR1 is SEHNR and CDR2 is FQNEAQ (reference sequence). The CDR3 sequence: CASSARVSTYGYTF. CDR3 nucleotides: TGTGCCAGCAGCGCGCGGGTCTCGACCTATGGCTACACCTTC.

V gene TRBV9 combines with J gene TRBJ2-5, with TRBD2 identical over 9 bases. This CDR3 has 16 residues. Germline loops: CDR1 SGDLS, CDR2 YYNGEE. V lost 0 bases and J lost 4; bases outside the gene matches: 7. The CDR3 DNA follows: TGTGCCAGCAGCGTAGGTGCTAGCGGGGAGGGAGAGACCCAGTACTTC. The encoded protein is CASSVGASGEGETQYF.